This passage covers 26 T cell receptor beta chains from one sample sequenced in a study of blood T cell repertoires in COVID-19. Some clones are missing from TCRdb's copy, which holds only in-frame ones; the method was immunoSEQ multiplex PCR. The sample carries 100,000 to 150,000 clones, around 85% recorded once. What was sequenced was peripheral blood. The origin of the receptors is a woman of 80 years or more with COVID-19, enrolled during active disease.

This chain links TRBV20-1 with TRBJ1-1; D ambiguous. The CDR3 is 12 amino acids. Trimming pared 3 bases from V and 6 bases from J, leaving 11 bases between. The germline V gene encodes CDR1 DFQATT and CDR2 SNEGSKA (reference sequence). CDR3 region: CSASSGFSEAFF. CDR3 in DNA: TGCAGTGCTAGTTCGGGGTTTTCTGAAGCTTTCTTT.

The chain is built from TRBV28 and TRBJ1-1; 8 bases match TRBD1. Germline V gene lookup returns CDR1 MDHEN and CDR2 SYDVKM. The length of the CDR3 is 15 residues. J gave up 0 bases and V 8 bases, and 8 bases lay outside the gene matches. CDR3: CASWGQDRVNTEAFF. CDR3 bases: TGTGCCAGCTGGGGGCAGGACAGGGTGAACACTGAAGCTTTCTTT.

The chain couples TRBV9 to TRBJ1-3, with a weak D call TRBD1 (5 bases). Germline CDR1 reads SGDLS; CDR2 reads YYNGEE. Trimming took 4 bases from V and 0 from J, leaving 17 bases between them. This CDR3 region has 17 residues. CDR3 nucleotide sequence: TGTGCCAGCAGCCCGACGGGGGGGGGTCTCTCTGGAAACACCATATATTTT. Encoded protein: CASSPTGGGLSGNTIYF.

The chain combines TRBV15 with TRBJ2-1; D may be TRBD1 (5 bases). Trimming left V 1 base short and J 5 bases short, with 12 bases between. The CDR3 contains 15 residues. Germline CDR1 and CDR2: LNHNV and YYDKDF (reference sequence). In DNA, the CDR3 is TGTGCCACCAGCAGAGGGGGTAGCAGGGACAATGAGCAGTTCTTC. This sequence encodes CATSRGGSRDNEQFF.

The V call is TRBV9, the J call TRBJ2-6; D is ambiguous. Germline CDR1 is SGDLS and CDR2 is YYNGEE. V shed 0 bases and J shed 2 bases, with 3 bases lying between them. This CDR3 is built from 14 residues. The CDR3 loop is CASSVAAGANVLTF. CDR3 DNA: TGTGCCAGCAGCGTAGCGGCTGGGGCCAACGTCCTGACTTTC.

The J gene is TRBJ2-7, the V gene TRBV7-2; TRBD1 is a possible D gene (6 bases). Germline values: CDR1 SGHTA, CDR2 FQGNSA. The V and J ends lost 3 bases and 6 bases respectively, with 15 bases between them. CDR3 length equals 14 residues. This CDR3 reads CASSFLQGISEQYF. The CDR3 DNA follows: TGTGCCAGCAGCTTTTTACAGGGCATCTCCGAGCAGTACTTC.

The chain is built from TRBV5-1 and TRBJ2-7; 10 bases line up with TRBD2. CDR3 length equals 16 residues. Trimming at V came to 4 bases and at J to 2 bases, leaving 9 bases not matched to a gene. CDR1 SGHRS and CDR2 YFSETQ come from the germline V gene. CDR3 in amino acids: CASSTNGLADAYEQYF. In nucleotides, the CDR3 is TGCGCCAGCAGCACCAACGGACTAGCGGATGCCTACGAGCAGTACTTC.

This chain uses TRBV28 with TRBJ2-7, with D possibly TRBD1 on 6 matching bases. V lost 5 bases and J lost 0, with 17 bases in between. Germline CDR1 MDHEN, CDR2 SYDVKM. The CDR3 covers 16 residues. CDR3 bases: TGTGCCAGCAGTACCTGGACAGCCGCGAGCTCCTACGAGCAGTACTTC. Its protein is CASSTWTAASSYEQYF.

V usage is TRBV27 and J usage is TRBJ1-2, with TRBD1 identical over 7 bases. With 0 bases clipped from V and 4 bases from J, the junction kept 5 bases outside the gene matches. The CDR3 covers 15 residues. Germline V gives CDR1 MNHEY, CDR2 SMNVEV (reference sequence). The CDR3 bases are TGTGCCAGCAGTTTATCCGGGACAGCCTCCTATGGCTACACCTTC. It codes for CASSLSGTASYGYTF.

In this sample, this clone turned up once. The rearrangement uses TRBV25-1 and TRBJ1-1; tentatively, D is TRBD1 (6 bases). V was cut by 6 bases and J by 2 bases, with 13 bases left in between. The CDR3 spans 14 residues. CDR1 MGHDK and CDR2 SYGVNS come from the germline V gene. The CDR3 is CASRAGGPNTEAFF. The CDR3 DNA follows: TGTGCCAGCAGAGCGGGGGGGCCAAACACTGAAGCTTTCTTT.

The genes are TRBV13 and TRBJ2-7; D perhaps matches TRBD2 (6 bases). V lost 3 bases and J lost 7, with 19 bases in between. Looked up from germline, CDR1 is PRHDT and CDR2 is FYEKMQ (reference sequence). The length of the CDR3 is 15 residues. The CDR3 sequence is CASSFSGTEREEQYF. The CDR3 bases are TGTGCCAGCAGCTTCTCCGGGACTGAAAGGGAAGAGCAGTACTTC.

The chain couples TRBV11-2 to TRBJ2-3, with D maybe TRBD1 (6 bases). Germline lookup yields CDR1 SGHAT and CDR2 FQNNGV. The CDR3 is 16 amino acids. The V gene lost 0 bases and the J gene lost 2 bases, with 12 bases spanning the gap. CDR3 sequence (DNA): TGTGCCAGCAGCTTAGAACCACAGGGCTCCACAGATACGCAGTATTTT. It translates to CASSLEPQGSTDTQYF.

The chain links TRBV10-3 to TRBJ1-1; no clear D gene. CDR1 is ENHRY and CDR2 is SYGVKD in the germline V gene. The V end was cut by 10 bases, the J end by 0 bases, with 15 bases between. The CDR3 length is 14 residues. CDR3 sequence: CATIGGNMNTEAFF. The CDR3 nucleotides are TGTGCCACCATAGGAGGTAACATGAACACTGAAGCTTTCTTT.

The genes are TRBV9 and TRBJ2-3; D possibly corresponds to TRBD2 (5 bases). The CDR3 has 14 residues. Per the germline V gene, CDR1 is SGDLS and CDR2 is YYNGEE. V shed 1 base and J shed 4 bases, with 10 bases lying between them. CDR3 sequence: CASSVSGGPDTQYF. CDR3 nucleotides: TGTGCCAGCAGCGTATCAGGAGGCCCAGATACGCAGTATTTT.

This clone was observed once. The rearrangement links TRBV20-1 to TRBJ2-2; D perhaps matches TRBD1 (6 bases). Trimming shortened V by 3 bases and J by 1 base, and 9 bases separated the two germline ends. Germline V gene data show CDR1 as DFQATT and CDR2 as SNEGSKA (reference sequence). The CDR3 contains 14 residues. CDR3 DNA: TGCAGTGCTAGTCGGGACAAGAACACCGGGGAGCTGTTTTTT. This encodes CSASRDKNTGELFF.

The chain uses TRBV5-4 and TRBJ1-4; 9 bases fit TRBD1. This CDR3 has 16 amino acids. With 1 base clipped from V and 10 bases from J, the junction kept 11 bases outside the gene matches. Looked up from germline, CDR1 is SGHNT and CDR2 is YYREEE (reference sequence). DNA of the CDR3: TGTGCCAGCAGCTTGTGGACAGGGGCAGAAGGCGGAAAACTGTTTTTT. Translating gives CASSLWTGAEGGKLFF.

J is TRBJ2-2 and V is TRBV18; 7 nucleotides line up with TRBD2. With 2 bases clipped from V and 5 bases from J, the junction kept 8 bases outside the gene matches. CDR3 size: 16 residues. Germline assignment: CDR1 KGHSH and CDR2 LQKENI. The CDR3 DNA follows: TGTGCCAGCTCACCAGTTGTGCTAGCGGCTACCGGGGAGCTGTTTTTT. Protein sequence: CASSPVVLAATGELFF.

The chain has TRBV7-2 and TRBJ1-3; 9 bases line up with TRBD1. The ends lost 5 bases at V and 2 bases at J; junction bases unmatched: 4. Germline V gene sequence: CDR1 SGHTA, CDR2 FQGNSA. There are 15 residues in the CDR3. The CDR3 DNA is TGTGCCAGCAGCCCCGGACAGGGGACTGGAAACACCATATATTTT. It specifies CASSPGQGTGNTIYF.

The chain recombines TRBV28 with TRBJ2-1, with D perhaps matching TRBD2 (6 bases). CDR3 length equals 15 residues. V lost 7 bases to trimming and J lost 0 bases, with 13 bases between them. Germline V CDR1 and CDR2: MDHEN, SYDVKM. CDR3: CASNQPGLSYNEQFF. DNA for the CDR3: TGTGCCAGCAATCAGCCGGGACTCTCCTACAATGAGCAGTTCTTC.

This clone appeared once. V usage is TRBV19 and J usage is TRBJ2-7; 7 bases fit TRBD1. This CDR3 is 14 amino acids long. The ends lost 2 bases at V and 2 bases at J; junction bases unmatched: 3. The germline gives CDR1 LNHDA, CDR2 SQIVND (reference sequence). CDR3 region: CASSIRGQTYEQYF. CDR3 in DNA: TGTGCCAGTAGTATAAGGGGACAGACCTACGAGCAGTACTTC. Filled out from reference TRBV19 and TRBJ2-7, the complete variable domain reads DGGITQSPKYLFRKEGQNVTLSCEQNLNHDAMYWYRQDPGQGLRLIYYSQIVNDFQKGDIAEGYSVSREKKESFPLTVTSAQKNPTAFYLCASSIRGQTYEQYFGPGTRLTVT.

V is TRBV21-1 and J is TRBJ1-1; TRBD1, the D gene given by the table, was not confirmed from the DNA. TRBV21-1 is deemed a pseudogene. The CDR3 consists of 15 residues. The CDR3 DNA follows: TGTGCCAGCAGCAAACTTGCAGGGCAGGACACTGAAGCTTTCTTT. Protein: CASSKLAGQDTEAFF.

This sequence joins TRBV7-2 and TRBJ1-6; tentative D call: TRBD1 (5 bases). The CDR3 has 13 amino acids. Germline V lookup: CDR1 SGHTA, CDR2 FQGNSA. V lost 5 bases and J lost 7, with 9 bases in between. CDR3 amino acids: CASSDSLNSPLHF. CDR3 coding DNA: TGTGCCAGCAGCGACAGCCTAAATTCACCCCTCCACTTT.

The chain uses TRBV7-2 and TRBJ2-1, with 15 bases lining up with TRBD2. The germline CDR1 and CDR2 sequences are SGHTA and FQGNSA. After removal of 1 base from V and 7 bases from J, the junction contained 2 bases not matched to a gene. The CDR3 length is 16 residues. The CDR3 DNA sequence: TGTGCCAGCAGCTTAGAGGGGACTAGCGGGAGGAATGAGCAGTTCTTC. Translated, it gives CASSLEGTSGRNEQFF.

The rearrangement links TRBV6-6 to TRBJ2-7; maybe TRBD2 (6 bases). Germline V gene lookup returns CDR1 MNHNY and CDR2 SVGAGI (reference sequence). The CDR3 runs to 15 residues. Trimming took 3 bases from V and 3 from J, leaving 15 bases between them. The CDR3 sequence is CASSYDPGLYYEQYF. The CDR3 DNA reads TGTGCCAGCAGTTATGACCCGGGACTGTACTACGAGCAGTACTTC.

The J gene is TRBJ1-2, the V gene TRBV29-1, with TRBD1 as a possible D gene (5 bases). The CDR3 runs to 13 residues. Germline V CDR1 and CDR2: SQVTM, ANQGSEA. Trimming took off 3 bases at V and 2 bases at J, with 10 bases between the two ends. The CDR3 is CSVEVGGNYGYTF. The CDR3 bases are TGCAGCGTTGAGGTGGGGGGGAACTATGGCTACACCTTC. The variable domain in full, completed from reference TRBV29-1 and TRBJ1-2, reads SAVISQKPSRDICQRGTSLTIQCQVDSQVTMMFWYRQQPGQSLTLIATANQGSEATYESGFVIDKFPISRPNLTFSTLTVSNMSPEDSSIYLCSVEVGGNYGYTFGSGTRLTVV.

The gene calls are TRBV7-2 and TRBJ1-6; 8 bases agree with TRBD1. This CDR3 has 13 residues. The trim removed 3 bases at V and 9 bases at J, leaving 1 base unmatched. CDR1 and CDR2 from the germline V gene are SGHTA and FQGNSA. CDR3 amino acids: CASSLDRASPLHF. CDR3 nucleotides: TGTGCCAGCAGCTTGGACAGGGCTTCACCCCTCCACTTT.